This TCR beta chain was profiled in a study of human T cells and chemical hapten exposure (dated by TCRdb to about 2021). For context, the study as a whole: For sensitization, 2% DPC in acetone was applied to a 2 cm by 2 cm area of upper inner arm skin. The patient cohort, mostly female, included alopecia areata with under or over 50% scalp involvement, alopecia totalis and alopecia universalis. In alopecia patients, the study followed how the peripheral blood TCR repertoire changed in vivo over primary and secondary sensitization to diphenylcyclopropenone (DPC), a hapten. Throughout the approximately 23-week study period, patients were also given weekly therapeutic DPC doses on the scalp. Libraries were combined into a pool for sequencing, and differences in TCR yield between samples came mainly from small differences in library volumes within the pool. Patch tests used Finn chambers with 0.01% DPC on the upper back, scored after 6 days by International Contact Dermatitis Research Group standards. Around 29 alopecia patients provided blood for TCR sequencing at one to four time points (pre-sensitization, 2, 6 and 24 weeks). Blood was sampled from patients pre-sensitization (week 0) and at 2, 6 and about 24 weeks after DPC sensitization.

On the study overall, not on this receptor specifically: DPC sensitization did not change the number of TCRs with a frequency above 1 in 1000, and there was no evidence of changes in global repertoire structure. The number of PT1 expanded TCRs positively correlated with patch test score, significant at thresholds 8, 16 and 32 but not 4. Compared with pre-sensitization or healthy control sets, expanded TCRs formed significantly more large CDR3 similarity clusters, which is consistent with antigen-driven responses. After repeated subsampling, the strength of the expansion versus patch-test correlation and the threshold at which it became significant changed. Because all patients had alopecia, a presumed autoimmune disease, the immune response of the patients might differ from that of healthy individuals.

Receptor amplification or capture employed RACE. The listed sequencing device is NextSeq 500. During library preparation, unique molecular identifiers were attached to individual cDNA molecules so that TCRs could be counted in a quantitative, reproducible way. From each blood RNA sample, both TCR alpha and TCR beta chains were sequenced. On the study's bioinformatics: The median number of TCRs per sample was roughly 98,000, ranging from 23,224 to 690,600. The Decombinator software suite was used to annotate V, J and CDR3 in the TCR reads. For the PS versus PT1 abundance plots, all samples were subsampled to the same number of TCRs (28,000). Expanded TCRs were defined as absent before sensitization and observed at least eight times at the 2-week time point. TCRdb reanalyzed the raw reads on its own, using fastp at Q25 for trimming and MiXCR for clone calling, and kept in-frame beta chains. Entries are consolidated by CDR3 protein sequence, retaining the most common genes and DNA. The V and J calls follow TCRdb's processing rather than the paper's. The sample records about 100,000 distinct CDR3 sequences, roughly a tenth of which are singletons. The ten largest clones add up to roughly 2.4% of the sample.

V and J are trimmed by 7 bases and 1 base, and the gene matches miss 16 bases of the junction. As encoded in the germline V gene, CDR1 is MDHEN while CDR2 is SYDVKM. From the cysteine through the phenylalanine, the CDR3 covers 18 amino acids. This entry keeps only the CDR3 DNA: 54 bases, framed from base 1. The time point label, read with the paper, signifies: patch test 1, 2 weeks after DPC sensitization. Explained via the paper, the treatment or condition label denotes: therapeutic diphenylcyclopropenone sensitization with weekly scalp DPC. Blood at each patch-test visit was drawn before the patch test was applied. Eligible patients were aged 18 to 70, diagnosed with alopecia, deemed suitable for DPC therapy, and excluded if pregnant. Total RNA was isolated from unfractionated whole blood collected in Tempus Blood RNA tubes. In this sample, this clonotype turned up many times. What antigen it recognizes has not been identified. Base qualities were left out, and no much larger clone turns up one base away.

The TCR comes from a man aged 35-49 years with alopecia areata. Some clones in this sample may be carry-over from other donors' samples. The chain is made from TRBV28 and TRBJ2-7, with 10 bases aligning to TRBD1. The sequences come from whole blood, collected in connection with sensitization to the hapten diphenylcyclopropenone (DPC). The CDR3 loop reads CASIGLGTGANPSYEQYF. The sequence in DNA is TGTGCCAGCATTGGACTTGGGACAGGGGCAAATCCTTCCTACGAGCAGTACTTC.